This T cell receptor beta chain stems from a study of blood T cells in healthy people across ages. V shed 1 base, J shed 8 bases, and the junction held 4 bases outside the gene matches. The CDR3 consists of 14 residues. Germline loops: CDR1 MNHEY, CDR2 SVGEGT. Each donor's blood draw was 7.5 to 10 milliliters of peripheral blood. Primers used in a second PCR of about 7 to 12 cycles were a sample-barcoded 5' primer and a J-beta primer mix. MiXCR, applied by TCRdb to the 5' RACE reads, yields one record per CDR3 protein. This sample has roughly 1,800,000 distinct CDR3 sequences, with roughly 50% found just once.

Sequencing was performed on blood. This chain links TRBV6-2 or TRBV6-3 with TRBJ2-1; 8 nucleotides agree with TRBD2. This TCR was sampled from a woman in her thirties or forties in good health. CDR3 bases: TGTGCCAGCAGTTACTGGACTAGCAGGGATGAGCAGTTCTTC. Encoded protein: CASSYWTSRDEQFF.